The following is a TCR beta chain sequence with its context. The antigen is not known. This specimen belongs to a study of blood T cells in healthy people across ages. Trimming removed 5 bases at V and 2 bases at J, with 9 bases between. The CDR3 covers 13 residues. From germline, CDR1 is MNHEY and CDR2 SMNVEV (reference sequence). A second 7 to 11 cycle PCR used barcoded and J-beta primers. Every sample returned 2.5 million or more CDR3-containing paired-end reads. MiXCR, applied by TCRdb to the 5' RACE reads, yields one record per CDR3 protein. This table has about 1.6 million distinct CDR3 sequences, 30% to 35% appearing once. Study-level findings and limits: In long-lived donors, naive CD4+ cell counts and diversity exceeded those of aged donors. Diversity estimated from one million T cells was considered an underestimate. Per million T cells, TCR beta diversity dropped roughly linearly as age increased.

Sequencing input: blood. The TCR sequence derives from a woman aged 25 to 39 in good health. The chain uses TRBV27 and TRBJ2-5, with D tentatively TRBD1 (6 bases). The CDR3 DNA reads TGTGCCAGCAGTCGACAGGTTCAAGAGACCCAGTACTTC. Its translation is CASSRQVQETQYF.